This T cell receptor beta chain is drawn from a study of cytomegalovirus exposure and HLA in healthy donors. In the PCR, 60 Vbeta and 13 Jbeta primers were used. Sequenced by immunoSEQ multiplex PCR; TCRdb stores in-frame clones only, minus some. This sample's clone table lists fewer than 200,000 clones. Participants comprised healthy donors of bone marrow. Deletions cut 0 bases from V and 5 bases from J, with 13 bases between. The CDR3 has 15 amino acids. Germline loops: CDR1 LNHNV, CDR2 YYDKDF (reference sequence). The chain joins TRBV15 to TRBJ2-5; tentatively, D is TRBD2 (6 bases). The receptor was derived from a man aged 30 to 39 in good health and CMV-seronegative. The sample comprised PBMCs. The CDR3 DNA is TGTGCCACCAGCAGAGATGGAGGGTCCGGGGAGACCCAGTACTTC. It translates to CATSRDGGSGETQYF.